One sample yielded the 24 T cell receptor beta chains listed below, sequenced in a study of neurological immune-mediated disorders. TCRdb re-derived calls from the 5' RACE reads in MiXCR, one entry per CDR3 protein. Of roughly 60,000 distinct CDR3 sequences in the sample, 3.7% are singletons; the top ten hold roughly 2%. Sample: PBMCs. These receptors were collected from a woman between 45 and 60 years old with multiple sclerosis.

The sample holds a few counts of this clonotype. The rearrangement joins TRBV5-1 to TRBJ2-6, with no clear D. CDR3 size: 14 residues. Trimming stripped 4 bases from V and 1 base from J, with 6 bases between. Germline loops: CDR1 SGHRS, CDR2 YFSETQ. CDR3 region: CASSLYSGANVLTF. Written as DNA, the CDR3 is TGCGCCAGCAGCCTGTATTCTGGGGCCAACGTCCTGACTTTC.

This clonotype has a count of ten or more. The V call is TRBV11-2, the J call TRBJ2-1, with TRBD2 matching 8 bases. CDR1 and CDR2 from the germline V gene are SGHAT and FQNNGV. V shed 4 bases and J 5 bases; nucleotides not matched to a gene: 7. The CDR3 has 15 amino acids. The CDR3 sequence is CASSSLAGVNNEQFF. The CDR3 region has the DNA TGTGCCAGCAGCTCGCTAGCGGGCGTAAACAATGAGCAGTTCTTC.

In its sample, this clonotype was seen many times. This chain connects TRBV12-5 to TRBJ2-2, with D unclear. V lost 2 bases and J lost 5, with 6 bases in between. This CDR3 is 13 amino acids long. Germline assignment: CDR1 LGHNT and CDR2 FRNRAP. This CDR3 is CASGLPTTGELFF. The CDR3 DNA reads as TGTGCTAGTGGTTTGCCTACTACCGGGGAGCTGTTTTTT.

Of note for this clonotype: This could be a read error, since a much larger clone is one nucleotide away. CDR3 residues: CSAPVGRMGTQYF. DNA for the CDR3: TGCAGTGCACCAGTTGGCCGCATGGGGACCCAGTACTTC. The J gene is TRBJ2-5, the V gene TRBV20-1; no definite D call. The CDR3 spans 13 residues. Trimming cost V 6 bases and J 7 bases, with 18 bases left between them. Germline assignment: CDR1 DFQATT and CDR2 SNEGSKA (reference sequence).

In its sample, this clonotype was seen many times. The chain recombines TRBV29-1 with TRBJ1-3, with D unclear. This CDR3 spans 11 amino acids. Germline CDR1 and CDR2: SQVTM and ANQGSEA. V was trimmed by 6 bases and J by 2 bases, leaving 5 bases between them. The DNA of the CDR3 is TGCAGCGTGCGGACTGGAAACACCATATATTTT. Its translation is CSVRTGNTIYF.

Ten or more counts support this clonotype. The chain employs TRBV20-1 and TRBJ2-1; 7 nucleotides match TRBD1. V lost 3 bases, J lost 11 bases, and 10 bases stayed unmatched. This CDR3 contains 13 residues. CDR1 and CDR2 from the germline V gene are DFQATT and SNEGSKA (reference sequence). The DNA for the CDR3 is TGCAGTGCTAGGACAGGGACGCAAGGAAAGCAGTTCTTC. This translates into CSARTGTQGKQFF.

The J gene is TRBJ2-1, the V gene TRBV6-1, with D maybe TRBD2 (6 bases). The CDR3 is made up of 14 amino acids. Germline values: CDR1 MNHNS, CDR2 SASEGT. The V end was cut by 10 bases, the J end by 4 bases, with 17 bases between. The CDR3 loop reads CATLRAGFYNEQFF. The DNA of the CDR3 is TGTGCCACCCTCCGGGCGGGGTTTTACAATGAGCAGTTCTTC.

This clonotype was recorded at least ten times. The chain employs TRBV7-9 and TRBJ1-2; 7 nucleotides line up with TRBD1. Losses at the gene ends were 5 bases for V and 2 bases for J; bases not matched to a gene: 8. From germline, CDR1 is SEHNR and CDR2 FQNEAQ (reference sequence). The CDR3 loop spans 15 amino acids. Here the CDR3 reads CASSPETGMNYGYTF. The CDR3 DNA reads TGTGCCAGCAGCCCCGAGACAGGGATGAACTATGGCTACACCTTC.

At least ten counts were recorded for this clonotype. The chain combines TRBV20-1 with TRBJ2-3; 14 nucleotides match TRBD2. This CDR3 region has 18 residues. Germline CDR1 and CDR2: DFQATT and SNEGSKA (reference sequence). Losses at the gene ends were 2 bases for V and 6 bases for J; bases not matched to a gene: 13. CDR3 loop: CSARPPTGLAGVEDTQYF. As DNA, the CDR3 is TGCAGTGCTAGACCTCCTACGGGACTAGCGGGAGTGGAGGATACGCAGTATTTT.

The chain combines TRBV27 with TRBJ2-1; D remains ambiguous. The V end lost 2 bases, the J end lost 0 bases, and 17 bases lay between the germline ends. The CDR3 is made up of 18 amino acids. Germline CDR1 MNHEY, CDR2 SMNVEV (reference sequence). CDR3 in DNA: TGTGCCAGCAGTTTACATGGCAGAATGCCCGTCTCCTACAATGAGCAGTTCTTC. Translating gives CASSLHGRMPVSYNEQFF.

This clonotype came up many times. The V gene is TRBV14, the J gene TRBJ1-1; D gene ambiguous. CDR1 is SGHDN, CDR2 FVKESK, per germline. V was pared by 0 bases and J by 0 bases, with 8 bases between. The CDR3 has 15 amino acids. DNA of the CDR3: TGTGCCAGCAGCCAAGAACGGGCGGTGAACACTGAAGCTTTCTTT. Its translation is CASSQERAVNTEAFF. Using reference TRBV14 and TRBJ1-1 for the parts outside the CDR3, the full variable domain is EAGVTQFPSHSVIEKGQTVTLRCDPISGHDNLYWYRRVMGKEIKFLLHFVKESKQDESGMPNNRFLAERTGGTYSTLKVQPAELEDSGVYFCASSQERAVNTEAFFGQGTRLTVV.

Relative to its sample, this clonotype is medium-sized. The chain carries TRBV7-2 and TRBJ2-7, with D tentatively TRBD1 (6 bases). The CDR3 runs 15 residues. Germline CDR1 and CDR2: SGHTA and FQGNSA. V shed 6 bases and J shed 3 bases, with 18 bases lying between them. The CDR3 DNA follows: TGTGCCAGCAGGCCACGACAGGATGCTTTCTACGAGCAGTACTTC. Its translation is CASRPRQDAFYEQYF.

This clonotype was seen ten or more times. CDR3 amino acids: CASSSGTVLFSYGYTF. The CDR3 nucleotides are TGTGCCAGCAGCTCCGGGACAGTCCTTTTTAGCTATGGCTACACCTTC. The chain joins TRBV7-9 to TRBJ1-2; 7 bases fit TRBD1. Looked up from germline, CDR1 is SEHNR and CDR2 is FQNEAQ (reference sequence). The trim removed 4 bases at V and 4 bases at J, leaving 12 bases unmatched. The length of the CDR3 is 16 residues.

This clonotype was found many times. The chain joins TRBV6-2 or TRBV6-3 to TRBJ2-1; D is unresolved. Per the germline V gene, CDR1 is MNHEY and CDR2 is SVGEGT. The CDR3 consists of 18 residues. Trimming left V 0 bases short and J 3 bases short, with 18 bases between. The CDR3 reads CASSYSIEDAGYYNEQFF. The CDR3 region has the DNA TGTGCCAGCAGTTACTCTATCGAGGATGCAGGCTACTACAATGAGCAGTTCTTC.

The chain links TRBV10-3 to TRBJ1-2; TRBD1 might be the D (5 bases). The germline V and J ends were trimmed by 4 bases and 8 bases, with 17 bases remaining between them. The CDR3 sequence is 14 residues long. Germline assignment: CDR1 ENHRY and CDR2 SYGVKD. The CDR3 spells CAISVGPSPGGYTF. For the CDR3, the DNA is TGTGCCATCAGTGTGGGACCTAGCCCAGGGGGCTACACCTTC.

This clonotype was observed many times. The J gene is TRBJ1-6, the V gene TRBV14; D remains unclear. With 4 bases removed from V and 5 bases from J, the gap between germline ends came to 6 bases. The CDR3 totals 13 residues. Per the germline V gene, CDR1 is SGHDN and CDR2 is FVKESK. The CDR3 DNA sequence: TGTGCCAGCAGCCCCACAAATAATTCACCCCTCCACTTT. It yields the protein CASSPTNNSPLHF.

The chain carries TRBV5-1 and TRBJ2-5; 9 bases agree with TRBD1. CDR1 SGHRS and CDR2 YFSETQ come from the germline V gene. V shed 1 base, J shed 4 bases, and the junction held 5 bases outside the gene matches. The CDR3 runs to 15 residues. DNA of the CDR3: TGCGCCAGCAGCTTGAGACAGGGGGGAGGAGAGACCCAGTACTTC. It translates to CASSLRQGGGETQYF.

This clonotype was counted ten times or more. CDR3 coding DNA: TGTGCCAGCAGCTTAGCAAGATCACCCCTCCACTTT. Its translation: CASSLARSPLHF. V usage is TRBV7-9 and J usage is TRBJ1-6; no clear D gene. The CDR3 is 12 amino acids. Germline V CDR1 and CDR2: SEHNR, FQNEAQ (reference sequence). V lost 0 bases and J lost 10, with 4 bases in between.

In this sample, this clonotype turned up many times. This sequence joins TRBV20-1 and TRBJ2-1; D gene uncertain. V was trimmed by 5 bases and J by 0 bases, leaving 17 bases between them. This CDR3 is built from 16 residues. Germline CDR1 is DFQATT and CDR2 is SNEGSKA (reference sequence). In DNA, the CDR3 is TGCAGTGCTTGGGCCCATTTCCTGAGCTCCTACAATGAGCAGTTCTTC. Residues: CSAWAHFLSSYNEQFF.

This clonotype showed up many times. The chain recombines TRBV29-1 with TRBJ2-7; D unresolved. The ends were cut back, 6 bases at V and 3 bases at J, with 9 bases in the middle. The CDR3 sequence is 11 residues long. Germline CDR1 is SQVTM and CDR2 is ANQGSEA. The CDR3 is CSVTKGYEQYF. The CDR3 DNA reads TGCAGCGTCACCAAAGGCTACGAGCAGTACTTC.

This clonotype was recorded many times. J is TRBJ2-7 and V is TRBV7-3, with D tentatively TRBD1 or TRBD2 (6 bases each). Germline lookup yields CDR1 SGHTA and CDR2 FQGTGA. V gave up 5 bases and J gave up 0 bases, with 14 bases separating them. This CDR3 has 15 amino acids. CDR3 sequence: CASSKGGTTSYEQYF. The CDR3 DNA is TGTGCCAGCAGCAAAGGGGGGACCACCTCCTACGAGCAGTACTTC.

This clonotype was counted between two and nine times. One end of the junction fails to match germline, which may point to a read error. V is TRBV5-1 and J is TRBJ1-5; tentatively, D is TRBD1 (6 bases). The CDR3 totals 15 residues. Germline CDR1 and CDR2: SGHRS and YFSETQ. The CDR3 DNA sequence: TGCGCCAGCAGCTTGGGAGGGGGACTGGATCAGCCCCAGAATTTT. This codes for CASSLGGGLDQPQNF.

This clonotype has at least ten counts. V usage is TRBV28 and J usage is TRBJ1-6, with D perhaps matching TRBD1 (6 bases). The CDR3 consists of 14 residues. V was pared by 8 bases and J by 7 bases, with 15 bases between. The germline CDR1 and CDR2 sequences are MDHEN and SYDVKM. The CDR3 here is CASQTTGMNSPLHF. The DNA for the CDR3 is TGTGCCAGCCAGACTACAGGGATGAATTCACCCCTCCACTTT.

This clonotype has at least ten counts. Here the CDR3 DNA reads TGTGCCAGCAGTGAAGCTTTAGGAGGGGCGAACACCGGGGAGCTGTTTTTT. Translation: CASSEALGGANTGELFF. V gene TRBV25-1 combines with J gene TRBJ2-2; tentatively, D is TRBD2 (6 bases). The V gene's germline CDR1 is MGHDK and CDR2 SYGVNS. V was cut by 2 bases and J by 0 bases, with 13 bases left in between. The CDR3 runs 17 residues.